This T cell receptor beta chain was recorded in a study of blood T cells in healthy people across ages (dated by TCRdb to between 2014 and 2016). Background for the entire study: In model experiments, roughly one uniquely barcoded TCR beta cDNA molecule per two T cells was captured by template switching. The study analyzed two additional independent replicas of 1 million unique cDNA reads from the same blood draw for two donors, one aged 18 to 30 and one aged 80 or older. The study measured age-related changes in TCR beta repertoire diversity using deep sequencing normalized with unique cDNA molecular identifiers. The donors were split into four age groups: young (average about 15 years), middle-aged (around 40), aged (around 67) and long-lived (approximately 80). To avoid experimental bias, donors of different ages were distributed randomly across sequencing lanes.

The library came from 5' RACE. TCRdb names Illumina HiSeq 2500 as the instrument used. The second PCR ran for about 6 to 12 cycles and used a J-beta primer mix along with a sample-barcoded 5' primer. A template-switch 5' adaptor carrying 12 random nucleotides introduced a unique molecular identifier onto each TCR beta cDNA molecule. At least 2.5 million CDR3-containing paired-end reads were obtained from each sample. First-strand cDNA synthesis was performed from all RNA using the Mint cDNA synthesis kit, with priming by a TRBC-specific oligonucleotide. Following uracil-DNA glycosylase treatment, all cDNA underwent a first 18-cycle PCR with the universal primers M1SS and BC2_uni_R. The study's own analysis went as follows. Each sample was normalized by randomly selecting 1 million high-quality reads, each carrying a distinct molecular identifier. Instead of being binned into consensus sequences, reads with shared molecular identifiers were discarded. MiTCR, run with a Q25 quality threshold and the strictest error-elimination algorithm, handled CDR3 identification, clonotype clustering and error correction. A nonparametric unseen species model with Euler transformation was used to estimate lower-bound total TCR beta diversity. The raw public reads went through TCRdb reprocessing: fastp at Q25, MiXCR clone calling, in-frame beta chains kept. Merged by CDR3 protein, the rows form single entries marked with the most common genes and DNA. TCRdb's processing, not the authors' own work, is the source of the V and J calls. This sample lists hundreds of thousands of distinct CDR3 sequences; about 30% were detected once. The ten biggest clones cover 15% to 17% of the sample.

Results and caveats for the whole study, not just this receptor: The long-lived group showed more naive CD4+ T cells, fewer expanded clones and increased TCR diversity than the aged group, suggesting age selection. The CMV infection status of donors was not known, potentially confounding age-related changes in expanded clonotypes. Estimates of total diversity based on one million sequenced T cells were regarded as lower bounds and as underestimates. Because profiling used bulk unsorted PBMCs, naive and antigen-experienced compartments could not be compared conclusively. Observed TCR beta diversity per million T cells fell roughly linearly with age, and a significant reduction was already apparent by age roughly 40. The percentage of naive T cells measured by flow cytometry correlated strongly with observed TCR beta diversity.

Comment on this clonotype: It has no known antigen specificity. Base qualities are not at hand, and no much larger clone is one base apart.

The donors were under 40 Caucasian individuals from Russia, aged roughly 6 to 100 years, who were systemically healthy. Around 10 milliliters of peripheral blood were collected from each donor into EDTA-treated Vacutainer tubes. PBMCs were isolated by Ficoll-Paque density-gradient centrifugation, with at least 7 million obtained per sample. Trizol reagent was used to extract total RNA from the PBMCs, yielding at least 5.5 micrograms per sample. The percentages of naive CD45RAhigh/CD27high T cells were determined by flow cytometry on a PBMC aliquot from every donor. CDR1 MNHEY and CDR2 SVGAGI were looked up in the germline V gene. Trimming removed 7 bases from V and 5 bases from J; the gene matches leave 12 bases unexplained. Including cysteine and phenylalanine, the CDR3 has 15 amino acids. Only the CDR3 portion is preserved as DNA: 45 bases, with reading frame beginning at the first base.

The sequencing input was blood. The V and J genes are TRBV6-5 and TRBJ1-2, with TRBD1 matching 8 junction bases. The TCR sequence derives from an elderly woman in good health. The CDR3 protein is CASMITGQGRYGYTF. The DNA is TGTGCCAGCATGATAACAGGACAGGGACGGTATGGCTACACCTTC.